Below are 32 T cell receptor beta chains sequenced from a single sample in a study of OX40 agonist ivuxolimab in advanced cancers. Only in-frame clones appear in the TCRdb table, and some are missing; sequencing was by immunoSEQ multiplex PCR. The sample has 65,000 to 80,000 clones; about 90% are singletons. Sequenced here: CD4+ or CD8+ T cells sorted from blood, sampled in a trial of the OX40 agonist ivuxolimab. These receptors came from an adult with an advanced solid tumor such as melanoma, head and neck, liver or kidney cancer.

The chain recombines TRBV19 with TRBJ2-1; D not resolved. Trimming removed 5 bases from V and 8 bases from J, with 7 bases in between. Germline assignment: CDR1 LNHDA and CDR2 SQIVND (reference sequence). This CDR3 is 11 amino acids long. CDR3 nucleotides: TGTGCCAGTAGTTTCAGAGATGAGCAGTTCTTC. Amino acid sequence: CASSFRDEQFF.

This clone was seen a few times. The V gene is TRBV4-1, the J gene TRBJ2-7; a possible D gene is TRBD1 (6 bases). Trimming removed 1 base from V and 3 bases from J, with 13 bases in between. CDR3 size: 15 residues. The germline gives CDR1 MGHRA, CDR2 YSYEKL. CDR3 DNA: TGCGCCAGCAGCCAAGGTAACAGGGCTGGCTACGAGCAGTACTTC. Translating it yields CASSQGNRAGYEQYF.

This clone was observed a single time. The chain combines TRBV9 with TRBJ2-2; TRBD1 agrees at 9 bases. The CDR3 consists of 16 residues. The germline V gene encodes CDR1 SGDLS and CDR2 YYNGEE. The V and J ends lost 0 bases and 3 bases, in that order; junction bases with no gene match: 3. In DNA form, the CDR3 reads TGTGCCAGCAGCGTAGTGGGACAGGGATACACCGGGGAGCTGTTTTTT. Protein: CASSVVGQGYTGELFF.

V and J are TRBV5-5 and TRBJ1-1, with D possibly being TRBD1 (6 bases). The CDR3 totals 14 residues. Per germline, CDR1 SGHKS and CDR2 YYEKEE (reference sequence). The ends were cut back, 3 bases at V and 0 bases at J, with 9 bases in the middle. In DNA, the CDR3 is TGTGCCAGCAGCTGGGACATGATGAACACTGAAGCTTTCTTT. Its translation is CASSWDMMNTEAFF.

V and J are TRBV6-1 and TRBJ2-1; D is perhaps TRBD1 (5 bases). Trimming removed 10 bases from V and 8 bases from J, with 12 bases in between. The V gene's germline CDR1 is MNHNS and CDR2 SASEGT. This CDR3 is built from 11 residues. The CDR3 protein is CATRQLHEQFF. In nucleotides, the CDR3 is TGTGCCACCCGACAGCTACATGAGCAGTTCTTC.

The chain is built from TRBV5-4 and TRBJ1-1; D call uncertain. Germline CDR1 is SGHNT and CDR2 is YYREEE (reference sequence). CDR3 size: 12 residues. V gave up 4 bases and J gave up 5 bases, with 9 bases separating them. This CDR3 reads CASSNPGTEAFF. CDR3 DNA: TGTGCCAGCAGCAACCCGGGAACTGAAGCTTTCTTT.

This clone has only a few counts. The chain has TRBV9 and TRBJ1-5; D is possibly TRBD1 (6 bases). V lost 0 bases and J lost 6, with 16 bases in between. This CDR3 is built from 16 residues. Germline-derived CDR1 and CDR2 are SGDLS and YYNGEE. This chain's CDR3 is CASSVGANRASQPQHF. The CDR3, as DNA: TGTGCCAGCAGCGTAGGGGCAAACAGGGCTAGTCAGCCCCAGCATTTT.

The rearrangement uses TRBV9 and TRBJ2-5; D gene ambiguous. The V gene's germline CDR1 is SGDLS and CDR2 YYNGEE. Trimming took off 4 bases at V and 5 bases at J, with 9 bases between the two ends. The CDR3 is made up of 12 amino acids. CDR3 loop: CASSPEGETQYF. The CDR3 DNA reads as TGTGCCAGCAGCCCGGAAGGCGAGACCCAGTACTTC.

The gene calls are TRBV7-9 and TRBJ2-7; D uncertain. Trimming removed 2 bases from V and 6 bases from J, with 5 bases in between. This CDR3 spans 11 amino acids. Per germline, CDR1 SEHNR and CDR2 FQNEAQ (reference sequence). The CDR3 nucleotides are TGTGCCAGCAGCTTAACCCCCGAGCAGTACTTC. This translates into CASSLTPEQYF.

The chain links TRBV4-3 to TRBJ1-3; tentatively, D is TRBD1 (5 bases). V gave up 3 bases and J gave up 2 bases, with 11 bases separating them. CDR3 length: 15 amino acids. Germline CDR1 LGHNA, CDR2 YSLEER. The CDR3 sequence: CASSHLGVAGNTIYF. CDR3 in DNA: TGCGCCAGCAGCCATTTAGGGGTTGCTGGAAACACCATATATTTT.

The chain recombines TRBV2 with TRBJ1-1; D gene uncertain. Trimming removed 3 bases from V and 4 bases from J, with 6 bases in between. CDR1 is SNHLY, CDR2 FYNNEI, per germline. The CDR3 has 12 amino acids. In DNA, the CDR3 is TGTGCCAGCAGTGATCTTGGCACTGAAGCTTTCTTT. Translation: CASSDLGTEAFF.

The chain uses TRBV28 and TRBJ2-5; TRBD2 is a possible D gene (6 bases). V was pared by 7 bases and J by 2 bases, with 8 bases between. There are 12 residues in the CDR3. CDR1 is MDHEN, CDR2 SYDVKM, per germline. The CDR3 loop reads CASTSGQETQYF. In DNA, the CDR3 is TGTGCCAGCACGAGCGGGCAAGAGACCCAGTACTTC.

CDR3 in amino acids: CASSLGAEFYGYTF. Written as DNA, the CDR3 is TGTGCCAGCAGCTTAGGGGCGGAGTTCTATGGCTACACCTTC. The chain recombines TRBV7-9 with TRBJ1-2; no clear D. Between the trimmed V and J ends, which lost 1 base and 4 bases, there was a span of 10 bases. Looked up from germline, CDR1 is SEHNR and CDR2 is FQNEAQ (reference sequence). This CDR3 region has 14 residues. The full variable domain, rest sourced from reference TRBV7-9 and TRBJ1-2, is DTGVSQNPRHKITKRGQNVTFRCDPISEHNRLYWYRQTLGQGPEFLTYFQNEAQLEKSRLLSDRFSAERPKGSFSTLEIQRTEQGDSAMYLCASSLGAEFYGYTFGSGTRLTVV.

The count of this clone is one. The J gene is TRBJ2-7, the V gene TRBV13, with D uncertain. Trimming left V 2 bases short and J 7 bases short, with 9 bases between. Germline V CDR1 and CDR2: PRHDT, FYEKMQ (reference sequence). CDR3 length equals 12 residues. The CDR3 sequence is CASSLSVGEQYF. DNA of the CDR3: TGTGCCAGCAGCTTATCTGTCGGGGAGCAGTACTTC.

The CDR3 is CASSLELAGVNDEQYF. The CDR3, as DNA: TGTGCCAGCAGCTTAGAATTAGCGGGAGTTAACGACGAGCAGTACTTC. The chain has TRBV7-2 and TRBJ2-7, with 9 bases fitting TRBD2. The CDR3 runs 16 residues. The V and J ends lost 1 base and 5 bases, in that order; junction bases with no gene match: 9. Per germline, CDR1 SGHTA and CDR2 FQGNSA.

The chain is built from TRBV11-3 and TRBJ2-5; D gene ambiguous. CDR3 length: 15 amino acids. V lost 4 bases to trimming and J lost 5 bases, with 17 bases between them. Germline V lookup: CDR1 SGHNT, CDR2 YENEEA. The CDR3 region has the DNA TGTGCCAGCAGCTACGCCGCCATTGGGTCGGAGACCCAGTACTTC. Its protein product is CASSYAAIGSETQYF. Filled out from reference TRBV11-3 and TRBJ2-5, the complete variable domain reads EAGVVQSPRYKIIEKKQPVAFWCNPISGHNTLYWYLQNLGQGPELLIRYENEEAVDDSQLPKDRFSAERLKGVDSTLKIQPAELGDSAVYLCASSYAAIGSETQYFGPGTRLLVL.

The genes are TRBV14 and TRBJ2-5, with TRBD2 matching over 13 bases. J lost 4 bases, V lost 8 bases, and 1 base had no gene match. From germline, CDR1 is SGHDN and CDR2 FVKESK. The CDR3 loop spans 13 amino acids. The CDR3 loop reads CASRTSGRETQYF. The CDR3 DNA sequence: TGTGCCAGCCGGACTAGCGGGAGAGAGACCCAGTACTTC.

The chain uses TRBV7-9 and TRBJ2-7; D is unclear. The germline V and J ends were trimmed by 4 bases and 2 bases, with 12 bases remaining between them. The length of the CDR3 is 14 residues. Germline-derived CDR1 and CDR2 are SEHNR and FQNEAQ (reference sequence). CDR3 loop: CASSSVSLAYEQYF. In DNA form, the CDR3 reads TGTGCCAGCAGCTCGGTCTCGCTAGCCTACGAGCAGTACTTC.

V gene TRBV5-6 combines with J gene TRBJ2-2; unclear D gene. The V end lost 4 bases, the J end lost 3 bases, and 16 bases lay between the germline ends. Germline V gene lookup returns CDR1 SGHDT and CDR2 YYEEEE. This CDR3 region has 16 residues. The CDR3 DNA is TGTGCCAGCAGCCCGACGACGTGGTCAGACACCGGGGAGCTGTTTTTT. This translates into CASSPTTWSDTGELFF.

In this sample, this clone turned up once. The chain carries TRBV5-4 and TRBJ2-2; 9 positions agree with TRBD2. This CDR3 spans 14 amino acids. V lost 2 bases to trimming and J lost 7 bases; unmatched junction nucleotides: 3. The germline V gene has CDR1 SGHNT and CDR2 YYREEE (reference sequence). Here the CDR3 DNA reads TGTGCCAGCAGCTTAGCGGGAGGCAGCGGGGAGCTGTTTTTT. Protein product: CASSLAGGSGELFF.

The chain carries TRBV7-9 and TRBJ2-1; TRBD1 or TRBD2 may be the D gene (6 bases each). The length of the CDR3 is 18 residues. Germline values: CDR1 SEHNR, CDR2 FQNEAQ (reference sequence). Trimming stripped 7 bases from V and 1 base from J, with 23 bases between. Here the CDR3 DNA reads TGTGCCAGCAAGGAGGGGGGACACCTGGGAGTATCCTACAATGAGCAGTTCTTC. This gives the protein CASKEGGHLGVSYNEQFF. Full variable domain (missing parts from reference TRBV7-9 and TRBJ2-1): DTGVSQNPRHKITKRGQNVTFRCDPISEHNRLYWYRQTLGQGPEFLTYFQNEAQLEKSRLLSDRFSAERPKGSFSTLEIQRTEQGDSAMYLCASKEGGHLGVSYNEQFFGPGTRLTVL.

This sequence joins TRBV13 and TRBJ2-1; 10 bases align to TRBD2. Germline loops: CDR1 PRHDT, CDR2 FYEKMQ (reference sequence). This CDR3 comprises 16 residues. Germline trimming cut 4 bases from V and 7 bases from J; bases unmatched to any gene: 10. CDR3 sequence (DNA): TGTGCCAGCAGCTATCAATCTAGCGGGAGTTGGAATGAGCAGTTCTTC. As protein: CASSYQSSGSWNEQFF.

As for this clone: The same CDR3 can be traced to other DNA sequences in this sample. This sequence joins TRBV4-3 and TRBJ1-4; D is perhaps TRBD1 (6 bases). CDR3 length: 16 residues. Trimming stripped 4 bases from V and 0 bases from J, with 12 bases between. Germline values: CDR1 LGHNA, CDR2 YSLEER. In nucleotides, the CDR3 is TGCGCCAGCAGCCCACAGGGACTTGCAACTAATGAAAAACTGTTTTTT. It codes for CASSPQGLATNEKLFF.

The CDR3 region is CASSLWDNGYTF. CDR3 in DNA: TGTGCCAGCAGCTTATGGGACAATGGCTACACCTTC. J is TRBJ1-2 and V is TRBV7-9; D perhaps matches TRBD1 (6 bases). Germline assignment: CDR1 SEHNR and CDR2 FQNEAQ (reference sequence). The CDR3 consists of 12 residues. Between the trimmed V and J ends, which lost 2 bases and 6 bases, there was a span of 7 bases.

The chain carries TRBV9 and TRBJ1-1; D unresolved. V dropped 4 bases and J dropped 4 bases, with 14 bases sitting between them. CDR1 is SGDLS, CDR2 YYNGEE, per germline. The CDR3 runs 14 residues. CDR3 nucleotide sequence: TGTGCCAGCAGCCCCCGTTTAGGCTTCACTGAAGCTTTCTTT. This translates into CASSPRLGFTEAFF.

The V gene is TRBV28, the J gene TRBJ2-7, with 7 bases matching TRBD2. The junction had 10 bases not matched to a gene; V was cut back by 5 bases and J by 3 bases. The germline V gene encodes CDR1 MDHEN and CDR2 SYDVKM. The CDR3 runs to 15 residues. CDR3 protein: CASSVRAGRVYEQYF. The CDR3 DNA reads TGTGCCAGCAGTGTCCGGGCGGGGAGGGTCTACGAGCAGTACTTC.

This chain uses TRBV5-6 with TRBJ2-3; D is unclear. This CDR3 has 16 amino acids. Germline CDR1 and CDR2: SGHDT and YYEEEE. The V end was cut by 6 bases, the J end by 0 bases, with 17 bases between. The chain's CDR3 is CASTASVSPSTDTQYF. CDR3 coding DNA: TGTGCCAGCACCGCTAGTGTCTCTCCTAGCACAGATACGCAGTATTTT.

This clone has a handful of counts. The chain uses TRBV7-2 and TRBJ1-2; TRBD1 matches 7 bases. The CDR3 consists of 15 residues. J gave up 7 bases and V 5 bases, and 13 bases lay outside the gene matches. In germline, CDR1 is SGHTA, CDR2 FQGNSA. CDR3 sequence (DNA): TGTGCCAGCAGCCTGGCTCTGAGACAGGGCAGTGGCTACACCTTC. It is translated as CASSLALRQGSGYTF.

The V call is TRBV7-8, the J call TRBJ1-3; D is possibly TRBD1 (6 bases). The CDR3 has 14 residues. V dropped 3 bases and J dropped 2 bases, with 8 bases sitting between them. Germline assignment: CDR1 SGHVS and CDR2 FQNEAQ. The CDR3 nucleotides read TGTGCCAGCAGCTTGAGGGGGGCTGGAAACACCATATATTTT. Residues: CASSLRGAGNTIYF.

The count of this clone is one. This chain links TRBV5-4 with TRBJ2-7, with TRBD1 matching 7 bases. V dropped 4 bases and J dropped 1; count of bases not matched to a gene: 5. The CDR3 consists of 14 residues. CDR1 SGHNT and CDR2 YYREEE come from the germline V gene (reference sequence). In DNA, the CDR3 is TGTGCCAGCAGCCCAGCAGGGGGATCCTACGAGCAGTACTTC. The encoded protein is CASSPAGGSYEQYF.

This clone was recorded only once. This chain uses TRBV7-9 with TRBJ2-1, with D unresolved. V was pared by 4 bases and J by 1 base, with 8 bases between. Germline V lookup: CDR1 SEHNR, CDR2 FQNEAQ (reference sequence). CDR3 length: 14 amino acids. The CDR3 coding sequence is TGTGCCAGCAGCTCGCCCGTGTCCTACAATGAGCAGTTCTTC. Protein product: CASSSPVSYNEQFF.

V gene TRBV7-9 combines with J gene TRBJ2-1; tentatively, D is TRBD1 (5 bases). Germline V gives CDR1 SEHNR, CDR2 FQNEAQ (reference sequence). V lost 3 bases, J lost 8 bases, and 14 bases lay in between. The CDR3 contains 14 residues. CDR3 DNA: TGTGCCAGCAGCTTCCCAGGGCAGGACGATGAGCAGTTCTTC. It translates to CASSFPGQDDEQFF.